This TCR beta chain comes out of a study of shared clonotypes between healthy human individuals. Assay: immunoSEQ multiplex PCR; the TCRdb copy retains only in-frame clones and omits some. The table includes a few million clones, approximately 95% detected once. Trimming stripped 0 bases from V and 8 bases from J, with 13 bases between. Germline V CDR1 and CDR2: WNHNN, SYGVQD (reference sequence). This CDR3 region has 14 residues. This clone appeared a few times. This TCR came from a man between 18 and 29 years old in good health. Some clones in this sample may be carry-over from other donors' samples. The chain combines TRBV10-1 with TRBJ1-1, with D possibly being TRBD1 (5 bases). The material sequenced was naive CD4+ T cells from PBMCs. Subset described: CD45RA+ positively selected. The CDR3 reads CASSESGDVGEAFF. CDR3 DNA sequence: TGCGCCAGCAGTGAGTCCGGGGACGTAGGCGAAGCTTTCTTT.